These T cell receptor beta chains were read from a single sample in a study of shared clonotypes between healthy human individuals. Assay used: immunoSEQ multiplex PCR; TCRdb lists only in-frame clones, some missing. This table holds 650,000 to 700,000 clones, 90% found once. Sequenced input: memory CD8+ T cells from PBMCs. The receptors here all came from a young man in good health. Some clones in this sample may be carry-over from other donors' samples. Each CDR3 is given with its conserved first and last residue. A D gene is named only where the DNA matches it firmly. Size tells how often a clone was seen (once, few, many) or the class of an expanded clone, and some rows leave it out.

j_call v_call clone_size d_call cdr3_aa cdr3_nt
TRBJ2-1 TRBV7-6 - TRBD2 CASSRTSGSFVDEQFF TGTGCCAGCAGCCGAACTAGCGGGAGCTTTGTAGATGAGCAGTTCTTC
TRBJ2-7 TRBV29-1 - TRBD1 CSVVGGTGGHEQYF TGCAGCGTTGTTGGTGGGACAGGGGGCCACGAGCAGTACTTC
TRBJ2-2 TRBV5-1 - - CASSIGTYHTGELFF TGCGCCAGCTCCATCGGGACATACCACACCGGGGAGCTGTTTTTT
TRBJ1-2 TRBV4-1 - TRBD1 CASSQDVIIQGAYGYTF TGCGCCAGCAGCCAAGATGTGATAATACAGGGGGCATATGGCTACACCTTC
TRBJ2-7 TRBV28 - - CASSSYRETLYEQYF TGTGCCAGCAGTTCATACCGGGAAACGTTATACGAGCAGTACTTC
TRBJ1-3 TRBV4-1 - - CASSHSREGADGNTIYF TGCGCCAGCAGCCACTCCCGGGAAGGGGCTGATGGAAACACCATATATTTT
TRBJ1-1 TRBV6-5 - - CASSYSQDMTEAFF TGTGCCAGCAGTTACTCCCAGGACATGACTGAAGCTTTCTTT
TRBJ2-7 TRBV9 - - CASSTMRTEPKDEQYF TGTGCCAGCAGCACGATGCGGACGGAGCCCAAGGACGAGCAGTACTTC
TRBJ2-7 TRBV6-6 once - CASSPASYEQYF TGTGCCAGCAGCCCAGCTTCCTACGAGCAGTACTTC
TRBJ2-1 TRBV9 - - CASSVELAAYNEQFF TGTGCCAGCAGCGTAGAACTAGCAGCTTACAATGAGCAGTTCTTC
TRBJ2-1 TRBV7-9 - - CASSLSNSYNEQFF TGTGCCAGCAGCTTATCGAACAGCTACAATGAGCAGTTCTTC
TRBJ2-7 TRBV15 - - CATSSGYYEQYF TGTGCCACCAGCAGCGGTTACTACGAGCAGTACTTC
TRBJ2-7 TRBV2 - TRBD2 CASSEAVAGAYEQYF TGTGCCAGCAGTGAAGCGGTCGCGGGGGCCTACGAGCAGTACTTC
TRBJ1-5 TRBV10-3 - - CAISDVLGVNQPQHF TGTGCCATCAGTGACGTCCTAGGGGTCAATCAGCCCCAGCATTTT
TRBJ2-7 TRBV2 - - CASTSGDGGVEQYF TGTGCCAGCACCAGTGGGGACGGAGGGGTCGAGCAGTACTTC
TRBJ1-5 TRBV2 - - CASSEDWGAVSNQPQHF TGTGCCAGCAGTGAAGATTGGGGGGCCGTTAGCAATCAGCCCCAGCATTTT
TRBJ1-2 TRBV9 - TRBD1 CASRGQATYGYTF TGTGCCAGCAGAGGACAGGCAACCTATGGCTACACCTTC
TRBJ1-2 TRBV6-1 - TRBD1 CASRPPGQGNYGYTF TGTGCCAGCAGGCCACCGGGACAGGGGAACTATGGCTACACCTTC
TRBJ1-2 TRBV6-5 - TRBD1 CASSLGQGVEYGYTF TGTGCCAGCTCTCTTGGACAGGGGGTCGAGTATGGCTACACCTTC
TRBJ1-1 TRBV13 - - CASRPGTTPEAFF TGTGCCAGCAGGCCCGGGACAACCCCTGAAGCTTTCTTT
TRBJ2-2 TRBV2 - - CASTMLNTGELFF TGTGCCAGCACCATGTTGAACACCGGGGAGCTGTTTTTT
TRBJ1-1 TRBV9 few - CASSEGTEILEAFF TGTGCCAGCAGCGAGGGGACGGAAATTCTTGAAGCTTTCTTT
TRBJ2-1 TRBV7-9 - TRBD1 CASSSRQGQGNEQFF TGTGCCAGCAGCTCGCGACAGGGCCAGGGCAATGAGCAGTTCTTC
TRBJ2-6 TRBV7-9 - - CASSVPGSGANVLTF TGTGCCAGCAGCGTCCCCGGATCTGGGGCCAACGTCCTGACTTTC